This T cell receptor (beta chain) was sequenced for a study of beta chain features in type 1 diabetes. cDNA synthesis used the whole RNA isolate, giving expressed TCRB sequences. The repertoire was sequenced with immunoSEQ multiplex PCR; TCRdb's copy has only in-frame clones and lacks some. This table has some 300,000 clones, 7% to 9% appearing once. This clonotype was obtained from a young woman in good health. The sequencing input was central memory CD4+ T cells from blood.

CDR3 in amino acids: CASSLRAAPNQPQHF. DNA of the CDR3: TGTGCCAGCAGCTTGCGGGCGGCCCCCAATCAGCCCCAGCATTTT. The chain has TRBV5-6 and TRBJ1-5; D is ambiguous. This CDR3 is 15 amino acids long. Trimming left V 1 base short and J 3 bases short, with 11 bases between. Germline values: CDR1 SGHDT, CDR2 YYEEEE.